Listed below are T cell receptor beta chains from one sample, sequenced in a study of T cells of healthy individuals. TCRdb analysed the 5' RACE reads with MiXCR anew, one entry per CDR3 protein. Seen here are about 82,000 distinct CDR3 sequences, about 5% observed once, and the top ten hold 7.5% to 8%. These receptors were taken from a female donor in good health. Both conserved end residues are part of each CDR3. A D gene is named only where the DNA matches it firmly. Part of the rows lack a size; the others show once, few, many or a class for expanded clones.

TRBV7-8	TRBD1	many	TRBJ2-7	TGTGCCAGCAGCTTTGGACAGGGTAGCAACGAGCAGTACTTC	CASSFGQGSNEQYF
TRBV7-9	TRBD2	few	TRBJ2-5	TGTGCCAGCAGCAGGGGGGGAGGCCTAGCGGGAAAAGAGACCCAGTACTTC	CASSRGGGLAGKETQYF
TRBV7-9	NA	many	TRBJ2-1	TGTGCCAGCAGCTCCTTACAGCGGGCCACCTACAATGAGCAGTTCTTC	CASSSLQRATYNEQFF
TRBV5-1	NA	few	TRBJ1-4	TGCGCCAGCAGCTCCCCTCCGGGTGGGACTGAAAAACTGTTTTTT	CASSSPPGGTEKLFF
TRBV27	NA	NA	TRBJ1-5	TGTGCCAGCAGCTCCGACAGAATCAATCAGCCCCAGCATTTT	CASSSDRINQPQHF
TRBV2	NA	many	TRBJ2-5	TGTGCCAGCAGTGGTGGCACTAAAGAGACCCAGTACTTC	CASSGGTKETQYF
TRBV6-2/TRBV6-3	NA	many	TRBJ2-5	TGTGCCAGCATGTCAGGGTCGGGGGAGACCCAGTACTTC	CASMSGSGETQYF
TRBV6-2/TRBV6-3	NA	NA	TRBJ1-5	TGTGCCAGCAGTTACTTGGGATACAATCAGCCCCAGCATTTT	CASSYLGYNQPQHF
TRBV24-1	NA	NA	TRBJ2-5	TGTGCCACCAGTGCAGTAAACATCAACCAAGAGACCCAGTACTTC	CATSAVNINQETQYF
TRBV28	TRBD2	many	TRBJ2-7	TGTGCCAGCAACAGTCCGGGACTAGCGGTATACGAGCAGTACTTC	CASNSPGLAVYEQYF
TRBV28	NA	few	TRBJ1-4	TGTGCCAGCAGTCACGGGACATATAAACGGATGAATGAAAAACTGTTTTTT	CASSHGTYKRMNEKLFF
TRBV29-1	NA	NA	TRBJ1-2	TGCAGCGTTGAAGAACTTTACGGGGCACGCTATGGCTACACCTTC	CSVEELYGARYGYTF
TRBV20-1	NA	NA	TRBJ1-1	TGCAGTGCTAGTGTCCAGTTGAACACTGAAGCTTTCTTT	CSASVQLNTEAFF
TRBV20-1	TRBD2	many	TRBJ2-7	TGCAGTGCTAGAGATACGACTAGCGGGAGCTCCTACGAGCAGTACTTC	CSARDTTSGSSYEQYF
TRBV4-1	TRBD1	many	TRBJ1-2	TGCGCCAGCAGCCAAGATTCAGGGGGCATCTATGGCTACACCTTC	CASSQDSGGIYGYTF
TRBV30	NA	NA	TRBJ1-4	TGTGCCTGGAGCAGGGGCTCCTATGAAAAACTGTTTTTT	CAWSRGSYEKLFF
TRBV5-5	NA	many	TRBJ2-2	TGTGCCAGCAGCTTCGGGACCGTAAAAGCCCTTCACGGGGAGCTGTTTTTT	CASSFGTVKALHGELFF
TRBV29-1	NA	many	TRBJ2-3	TGCAGCGTTGTAGTCACCACAGATACGCAGTATTTT	CSVVVTTDTQYF
TRBV5-1	TRBD2	many	TRBJ2-3	TGCGCCAGCAGCCCTACATCAACGGGAGGGCCGTCCACAGATACGCAGTATTTT	CASSPTSTGGPSTDTQYF
TRBV6-5	TRBD2	many	TRBJ2-7	TGTGCCAGCAGTCCGACTCCCGGGACTAGGGATCGGTACTTC	CASSPTPGTRDRYF
TRBV19	NA	NA	TRBJ1-5	TGTGCCAGTAGCACGAGAACGTGGACAGCAAAAGATCAGCCCCAGCATTTT	CASSTRTWTAKDQPQHF
TRBV5-4	NA	many	TRBJ2-7	TGTGCCAGCAGCTTGGATGAATCCCCAGCCGAGCAGTACTTC	CASSLDESPAEQYF
TRBV7-2	NA	many	TRBJ1-1	TGTGCCAGCAGCTTTGCAAAGAACACTGAAGCTTTCTTT	CASSFAKNTEAFF
TRBV12-3/TRBV12-4	TRBD1	many	TRBJ1-5	TGTGCCAGCAGTCCAGGGGGCACAGAATATAGCAATCAGCCCCAGCATTTT	CASSPGGTEYSNQPQHF
TRBV6-5	TRBD1	many	TRBJ2-3	TGTGCCAGCAGTCGTGGACAGGGCGCCACAGATACGCAGTATTTT	CASSRGQGATDTQYF
TRBV6-5	TRBD2	NA	TRBJ2-3	TGTGCCAGCAGGCCGGGACTAAGCACAGATACGCAGTATTTT	CASRPGLSTDTQYF
TRBV3-1	NA	few	TRBJ1-2	TGTGCCAGCAGCCAACATCGGCGGGGGACCATCTATGGCTACACCTTC	CASSQHRRGTIYGYTF
TRBV20-1	NA	few	TRBJ2-7	TGCAGTGCTGGAGAATTAGGTGGCAGCTCCTACGAGCAGTACTTC	CSAGELGGSSYEQYF
TRBV7-2	NA	few	TRBJ1-3	TGTGCCAGCAGCTTGACCCTCTCTGGAAACACCATATATTTT	CASSLTLSGNTIYF
TRBV12-5	TRBD1	many	TRBJ2-7	TGTGCTAGTGATACAGGGGTTTCTCTACGCAAGCAGTACTTC	CASDTGVSLRKQYF
TRBV7-8	TRBD2	few	TRBJ2-7	TGTGCCAGCAGCGGTCAGCGGGGGGCGGGCTACGAGCAGTACTTC	CASSGQRGAGYEQYF
TRBV18	NA	few	TRBJ2-7	TGTGCCAGCTCACCGGTCGGACTTAGCTACGAGCAGTACTTC	CASSPVGLSYEQYF
TRBV2	NA	few	TRBJ1-2	TGTGCCAGCAGGGGGCAGAAGGGGCGATTGGAAAGTGGCTACACCTTC	CASRGQKGRLESGYTF
TRBV2	NA	many	TRBJ1-5	TGTGCCAGCAGTGAGGAGGGGCAGAATCGCCAGCCCCAGCATTTT	CASSEEGQNRQPQHF
TRBV18	NA	few	TRBJ1-5	TGTGCCAGCTCACCAAGGCCCCGGGGTCAGCCCCAGCATTTT	CASSPRPRGQPQHF
TRBV20-1	NA	NA	TRBJ2-3	TGCAGTGTCCCCGGGTTAGCGGACACAGATACGCAGTATTTT	CSVPGLADTDTQYF
TRBV9	NA	few	TRBJ1-1	TGTGCCAGCAGCGTAGTCGGCAGGGTCACTGAAGCTTTCTTT	CASSVVGRVTEAFF
TRBV6-5	NA	many	TRBJ1-2	TGTGCCAGCAGCGACGTAAGCTATGGCTACACCTTC	CASSDVSYGYTF
TRBV7-2	TRBD2	NA	TRBJ2-1	TGTGCCAGCAGCTCCTTTAGCGGGCCGAGCTCCTACAATGAGCAGTTCTTC	CASSSFSGPSSYNEQFF